Listed below are T cell receptor beta chains from one sample, sequenced in a study of human T cells and chemical hapten exposure. TCRdb ran MiXCR on the RACE reads and lists one entry per CDR3 protein. Seen here are about 190,000 distinct CDR3 sequences, 24% observed once, and the top ten hold about 2.5%. The sample consisted of whole blood, taken in connection with sensitization to the hapten diphenylcyclopropenone (DPC). The receptors derive from a woman between 40 and 55 years old with alopecia areata. Some clones in this sample may be carry-over from other donors' samples. CDR3s include the opening cysteine and the closing phenylalanine or tryptophan. The D gene is left open where the match is weak. The size field is filled for only some rows; it gives once, few, many or a size class.

J gene	D gene	V gene	clone size	CDR3 DNA	CDR3 protein
TRBJ1-2	NA	TRBV6-2/TRBV6-3	NA	TGTGCCAGCAGTTACTCGGCCAGGGGAAACTATGGCTACACCTTC	CASSYSARGNYGYTF
TRBJ1-3	NA	TRBV9	few	TGTGCCAGCAGCTTAGACGGGACGGCTGGAAACACCATATATTTT	CASSLDGTAGNTIYF
TRBJ2-7	TRBD2	TRBV5-1	NA	TGCGCCAGCAGCGGGGGACTAGCGGGAAGTTCTTACGAGCAGTACTTC	CASSGGLAGSSYEQYF
TRBJ2-7	NA	TRBV28	once	TGTGCCAGCAGCCGCACCCCCAGGGAGCAGTACTTC	CASSRTPREQYF
TRBJ2-3	NA	TRBV5-1	NA	TGCGCCAGCAGCCCTACGGGGGATGGCACAGATACGCAGTATTTT	CASSPTGDGTDTQYF
TRBJ2-3	TRBD2	TRBV29-1	few	TGCAGCGTTTATCAGCGGGACGTCACAGATACGCAGTATTTT	CSVYQRDVTDTQYF
TRBJ2-2	TRBD2	TRBV6-1	NA	TGTGCCAGCAGCGTAGCGGGAGGCTCCGCCGGGGAGCTGTTTTTT	CASSVAGGSAGELFF
TRBJ2-3	NA	TRBV6-5	NA	TGTGCCAGCAGTTACTCGGGGAGATCAGATACGCAGTATTTT	CASSYSGRSDTQYF
TRBJ1-5	NA	TRBV10-3	NA	TGTGCCATCAGCTCCGGGGCTACCAATCAGCCCCAGCATTTT	CAISSGATNQPQHF
TRBJ1-4	NA	TRBV15	many	TGTGCCACCAGCAGAGGGAGGGATGGAGAAAAACTGTTTTTT	CATSRGRDGEKLFF
TRBJ2-2	NA	TRBV6-5	NA	TGTGCCAGCAGAGTACAAGGGGGTAGCACCGGGGAGCTGTTTTTT	CASRVQGGSTGELFF
TRBJ2-7	TRBD1	TRBV4-3	NA	TGCGCCAGCAGCCAAAGACAGGGATTCTACGAGCAGTACTTC	CASSQRQGFYEQYF
TRBJ1-1	NA	TRBV6-6	NA	TGTGCCAGCAGTAGTACAGACACTGAAGCTTTCTTT	CASSSTDTEAFF
TRBJ2-3	TRBD1	TRBV5-1	few	TGCGCCAGCAGCCAGACAGGGAGCCCCACAGATACGCAGTATTTT	CASSQTGSPTDTQYF
TRBJ2-7	TRBD1	TRBV20-1	NA	TGCAGTGCTAGAGATCAAACAGGGGGCTACGAGCAGTACTTC	CSARDQTGGYEQYF
TRBJ2-7	TRBD2	TRBV29-1	NA	TGCAGCGTTTGGGGGGGACTAGCGGGTTCCTCCTACGAGCAGTACTTC	CSVWGGLAGSSYEQYF
TRBJ2-7	NA	TRBV27	NA	TGTGCCAGCAGTTTGGGCAGGGGAGGCTACGAGCAGTACTTC	CASSLGRGGYEQYF
TRBJ2-7	NA	TRBV11-2	few	TGTGCCAGTGCCCTCTACGACGAGCAGTACTTC	CASALYDEQYF
TRBJ2-1	TRBD2	TRBV27	once	TGTGCCAGCAGTTTATCGTTGGCTAGCGGGATCGATGAGCAGTTCTTC	CASSLSLASGIDEQFF
TRBJ1-3	TRBD1	TRBV6-5	few	TGTGCCAGCAGTTACGGACAGGCAGCGGGAAACACCATATATTTT	CASSYGQAAGNTIYF
TRBJ2-5	NA	TRBV19	NA	TGTGCCAGTAGTATGGGCCAGCAAGAGACCCAGTACTTC	CASSMGQQETQYF
TRBJ2-1	NA	TRBV29-1	NA	TGCAGCGTTGAGGATCGCTTGACGGTCGGTGAGCAGTTCTTC	CSVEDRLTVGEQFF
TRBJ1-4	TRBD1	TRBV28	once	TGTGCCAGCAGCCAAAACACAGGGGTGGCTGAAAAACTGTTTTTT	CASSQNTGVAEKLFF
TRBJ2-2	NA	TRBV18	NA	TGTGCCAGCTCACCCTCGGGGACGTCCGGGGAGCTGTTTTTT	CASSPSGTSGELFF
TRBJ2-1	TRBD1	TRBV15	few	TGTGCCACCAGCAGAGGATCTCCGGGACAGGCTCACAATGAGCAGTTCTTC	CATSRGSPGQAHNEQFF
TRBJ2-7	NA	TRBV29-1	NA	TGCAGCGTTGAAGGGACGCAGTTCTACGAGCAGTACTTC	CSVEGTQFYEQYF
TRBJ2-7	NA	TRBV10-3	NA	TGTGCCACCCACGACACGGATGCCTACGAGCAGTACTTC	CATHDTDAYEQYF
TRBJ2-1	TRBD1	TRBV24-1	few	TGTGCCACCAGTGGAAAACAGGGGGTGTCCTACAATGAGCAGTTCTTC	CATSGKQGVSYNEQFF
TRBJ2-3	NA	TRBV29-1	NA	TGCAGCGTTGTGCGGGGCGGCACAGATACGCAGTATTTT	CSVVRGGTDTQYF
TRBJ2-7	TRBD2	TRBV6-2/TRBV6-3	NA	TGTGCCAGCAGTTACGGACTAGCGGGAGCACAGGAGCAGTACTTC	CASSYGLAGAQEQYF
TRBJ2-1	TRBD2	TRBV2	NA	TGTGCCAGCAGAAATATAGCGGGAGCCGCCAATGAGCAGTTCTTC	CASRNIAGAANEQFF
TRBJ1-3	NA	TRBV20-1	few	TGCAGTGCCCAGCCCCGGGGGCGAAACACCATATATTTT	CSAQPRGRNTIYF
TRBJ1-6	TRBD1	TRBV28	NA	TGTGCCAGCAGTTTAGTGGCAGGGGGCCTCAATTCACCCCTCCACTTT	CASSLVAGGLNSPLHF
TRBJ1-2	NA	TRBV5-5	NA	TGTGCCAGCAGCCCACAGGGTCTCGACTATGGCTACACCTTC	CASSPQGLDYGYTF
TRBJ2-3	NA	TRBV6-1	NA	TGTGCCACCTCACTTGACATCACAGATACGCAGTATTTT	CATSLDITDTQYF
TRBJ2-7	TRBD1	TRBV20-1	NA	TGCAGTGCCCAAGGGACAGTTAGCCACGAGCAGTACTTC	CSAQGTVSHEQYF
TRBJ1-6	NA	TRBV27	few	TGTGCCAGCAGTTTAGAACCGTCGAATAGGGCTTTTAATTCACCCCTCCACTTT	CASSLEPSNRAFNSPLHF
TRBJ1-5	TRBD1	TRBV20-1	NA	TGCAGTGCTGGGGACAGCCTGAATCAGCCCCAGCATTTT	CSAGDSLNQPQHF
TRBJ2-1	TRBD1	TRBV12-3/TRBV12-4	many	TGTGCCAGCAGCCACCGGCAGGGGGCCTACAATGAGCAGTTCTTC	CASSHRQGAYNEQFF